These 3 T cell receptor beta chains were all obtained from the same sample, sequenced in a study of shared clonotypes between healthy human individuals. Here immunoSEQ multiplex PCR was the method, and the copy in TCRdb shows in-frame clones only, minus some. Of about 1 million clones listed, about 74% are singletons. Sequencing was performed on memory CD4+ T cells sorted from blood. Subset indicated: CD45RA-negative fraction. The source is a man between 18 and 29 years old in good health.

This chain connects TRBV9 to TRBJ1-3; D might be TRBD1 (5 bases). V gave up 3 bases and J gave up 4 bases, with 14 bases separating them. This CDR3 has 15 residues. The V gene's germline CDR1 is SGDLS and CDR2 YYNGEE. The CDR3 DNA is TGTGCCAGCAGCGGGAGCAGGACAAGAGGAAACACCATATATTTT. Translated: CASSGSRTRGNTIYF. The full variable domain, rest sourced from reference TRBV9 and TRBJ1-3, is DSGVTQTPKHLITATGQRVTLRCSPRSGDLSVYWYQQSLDQGLQFLIQYYNGEERAKGNILERFSAQQFPDLHSELNLSSLELGDSALYFCASSGSRTRGNTIYFGEGSWLTVV.

The rearrangement joins TRBV2 to TRBJ1-2; D uncertain. This CDR3 is built from 13 residues. V was pared by 11 bases and J by 2 bases, with 15 bases between. The germline CDR1 and CDR2 sequences are SNHLY and FYNNEI. CDR3 in DNA: TGTGCCGGCCGCCGCTCAATAAACTATGGCTACACCTTC. This sequence encodes CAGRRSINYGYTF.

The CDR3 bases are TGCGCCAGCAGCCACCCGGGACAGGGATCCAATGAGCAGTTCTTC. Encoded protein: CASSHPGQGSNEQFF. This chain connects TRBV4-1 to TRBJ2-1, with 9 bases that match TRBD1. The CDR3 consists of 15 residues. After removal of 3 bases from V and 6 bases from J, the junction contained 6 bases not matched to a gene. CDR1 MGHRA and CDR2 YSYEKL come from the germline V gene.